This T cell receptor (beta chain) was observed in a study of T-cell reconstitution after alpha-beta-depleted transplantation in children listed by TCRdb under 2016. For the study in its entirety: T-cell immune reconstitution after TCRalphabeta/CD19-depleted allogeneic hematopoietic cell transplantation in children was quantitatively tracked in the study by means of TCR repertoire profiling.

This clonotype was seen more than once but under ten times. It lacks a known antigen. Per-base qualities were not stored, and no clone one base away is much larger. CDR1 and CDR2 were assigned from the germline V gene as SGDLS and YYNGEE. The CDR3 holds 15 amino acids from the cysteine to the phenylalanine. The entry retains the CDR3 DNA only, 45 bases that are in frame from base 1. The V and J ends are trimmed by 0 bases and 3 bases, leaving 10 bases between them. Library method: PCR. Instrument on record: Illumina HiSeq 2500. To normalize quantification of the TCRbeta repertoire, the TCR libraries were built with molecular barcoding that relied on unique molecular identifiers. Starting from the raw public reads, TCRdb applied fastp trimming at Q25, assembled clones with MiXCR and retained in-frame beta chains. Identical CDR3 protein sequences are pooled into one entry, listed with their most common genes and DNA. The sample table holds 190,000 or so distinct CDR3 sequences, of which 13% to 15% were seen once. Jointly, the top ten make up less than 15% of the sample.

Sequencing was performed on PBMCs from the stem cell graft donor, taken from the stem cell graft. The receptor comes from a human donor who donated a stem cell graft to a child with acute lymphoblastic leukemia. The rearrangement joined TRBV9 to TRBJ2-1; no D gene is confidently identified. Here the CDR3 is given as CASSVGFYRYNEQFF. The nucleotide sequence reads TGTGCCAGCAGCGTAGGCTTCTATCGCTACAATGAGCAGTTCTTC.